A single T cell receptor (beta chain) is shown here with its context. The germline V gene has CDR1 SGHDT and CDR2 YYEEEE. V lost 4 bases, J lost 7 bases, and 8 bases stayed unmatched. This CDR3 comprises 14 residues. The sample comes from a study of blood T cell repertoires in COVID-19. Across the whole study: Spain, Italy and the United States supplied samples that represented acute and convalescent COVID-19. From T cells, B-cell-depleted T cells, or PBMCs came the material, which was cDNA or gDNA.

Original processing notes: Amplification of reference gene primers was used by the study to estimate nucleated cell counts. Profiling relied on immunoSEQ multiplex PCR, and the TCRdb table lists in-frame clones only, not all of them. V and J calls and clone size come straight from that table; D and trimming were deduced from the DNA. This table has about 140,000 clones, 65% to 90% appearing once. The receptor was isolated from a man in his fifties with acute or convalescent COVID-19. The sequencing sample was made of peripheral blood. This chain joins TRBV5-6 and TRBJ1-2, with 9 bases lining up with TRBD1. The DNA for the CDR3 is TGTGCCAGCAGCCGTCGACAGGGGGTGGCTGGCTACACCTTC. Translation: CASSRRQGVAGYTF. Based on the CDR3 plus reference TRBV5-6 and TRBJ1-2, the full variable domain is DAGVTQSPTHLIKTRGQQVTLRCSPKSGHDTVSWYQQALGQGPQFIFQYYEEEERQRGNFPDRFSGHQFPNYSSELNVNALLLGDSALYLCASSRRQGVAGYTFGSGTRLTVV.